A selection of T cell receptor beta chains follows, all from one sample in a study of blood T cell repertoires in COVID-19. Produced via immunoSEQ multiplex PCR; TCRdb's table is partial and in-frame only. The table has about 200,000 clones, approximately 84% seen once. The sequencing sample was made of peripheral blood. The source is a woman at least 80 years old with acute or convalescent COVID-19. The CDR3 runs from the conserved cysteine through the conserved F or W. The order of the fields is V gene, J gene, CDR3 length, CDR3 protein.

TRBV27	TRBJ1-5	13	CASSLSRNQPQHF
TRBV19	TRBJ1-5	14	CASGLVGGNQPQHF
TRBV3-1/TRBV3-2	TRBJ2-3	15	CASSQGRGASDTQYF
TRBV28	TRBJ2-7	15	CAGQAGGMGNYEQYF
TRBV18	TRBJ1-4	14	CASSPDRTNEKLFF
TRBV5-6	TRBJ1-2	14	CASSFYQVVYGYTF
TRBV6-2/TRBV6-3	TRBJ2-3	18	CASSPEMGLAGSTDTQYF
TRBV18	TRBJ1-1	15	CASSQTSEMNTEAFF
TRBV2	TRBJ2-2	16	CASSPFSGSNTGELFF
TRBV18	TRBJ2-6	14	CASSPGLGANVLTF
TRBV7-2	TRBJ1-5	16	CASSFMGTGGSQPQHF
TRBV7-2	TRBJ1-2	15	CASSTVTGYLYGYTF
TRBV28	TRBJ2-1	16	CASSLWRLAGLDEQFF
TRBV18	TRBJ2-2	13	CASSPRRGEELFF
TRBV5-4	TRBJ2-5	16	CASSSGTSAIQETQYF
TRBV4-3	TRBJ2-2	15	CASSPRQGQTGELFF
TRBV4-3	TRBJ2-7	16	CASSQYHRAAINEQYF
TRBV6-2/TRBV6-3	TRBJ2-1	19	CASSYYYTQTSGRRNEQFF
TRBV19	TRBJ1-3	15	CASTLGGDSGNTIYF
TRBV14	TRBJ2-1	18	CASSQGRPGLAYYNEQFF
TRBV5-1	TRBJ1-2	14	CASARTGLENDYTF
TRBV19	TRBJ2-1	12	CASSRWGGGQFF
TRBV19	TRBJ1-2	11	CASSILGVDTF
TRBV5-1	TRBJ1-4	14	CASSLGQGGEKLFF
TRBV12-5	TRBJ2-6	19	CASGLSRTGASSGANVLTF
TRBV29-1	TRBJ2-3	14	CSVEKDRSTDTQYF
TRBV30	TRBJ2-7	13	CAWEKAGSYEQYF
TRBV7-9	TRBJ2-1	16	CASSSLRGNSYNEQFF
TRBV5-4	TRBJ2-3	16	CASSTGRSGRGDTQYF
TRBV4-1	TRBJ2-1	17	CASSQEFGLAGQNEQFF
TRBV19	TRBJ2-1	11	CASSMRDEQFF